The source of this TCR beta chain is a study of human T cells and chemical hapten exposure. This CDR3 comprises 13 residues. The germline V gene encodes CDR1 SQVTM and CDR2 ANQGSEA. Between the trimmed V and J ends, which lost 8 bases and 5 bases, there was a span of 16 bases. Stated time point: patch test 1, 2 weeks after DPC sensitization. Stated treatment: therapeutic diphenylcyclopropenone sensitization with weekly scalp DPC. TCRdb passed the RACE reads through MiXCR, listing each CDR3 protein once. The sample lists nearly 350,000 distinct CDR3 sequences, under 9% occurring once. The clonotype originates from a woman under 30 with alopecia areata. Some clones in this sample may be carry-over from other donors' samples. This sample comprised whole blood, obtained in connection with sensitization to the hapten diphenylcyclopropenone (DPC). The gene calls are TRBV29-1 and TRBJ2-1, with D tentatively TRBD1 or TRBD2 (6 bases each). The CDR3 nucleotides read TGCAGCATCCGGGACTGGGGGCACAATGAGCAGTTCTTC. Translating gives CSIRDWGHNEQFF.